The clone carrying this TCR beta chain showed up just once. Profiled with immunoSEQ multiplex PCR; TCRdb holds only in-frame clones, not every one. Among a few hundred thousand clones listed, around 80% were seen once. Categorization into cohorts depended on clinical history that participants reported. The entry originates in a study of blood T cell repertoires in COVID-19. This CDR3 has 13 residues. Germline loops: CDR1 SGHTA, CDR2 FQGNSA. V lost 6 bases to trimming and J lost 2 bases, with 10 bases between them. The chain recombines TRBV7-2 with TRBJ1-1; D not resolved. Sequenced material: PBMCs or T cells enriched from blood (not recorded which). The sequence came from a man aged 35-49 years who had recovered from COVID-19. For the CDR3, the DNA is TGTGCCAGCAGGCGACAAACTAACACTGAAGCTTTCTTT. Amino acids: CASRRQTNTEAFF.